This TCR beta chain was identified during a study of cytomegalovirus exposure and HLA in healthy donors. Whole-study results and caveats: Whilst most TCR sequences proved rare, a subset of public TCRs occurred across many donors. Cytomegalovirus status was reportedly diagnosed by the classifier with high specificity and sensitivity.

Concerning this clone itself: The target antigen is unknown.

Among the roughly 120 subjects of the validation cohort, separate from the approximately 670-subject first cohort, were the donors. Sequencing used immunoSEQ multiplex PCR; TCRdb keeps in-frame clones, though not all of them. The data show about 160,000 clones, 89% seen once. The V end was cut by 0 bases, the J end by 8 bases, with 13 bases between. Germline V gene lookup returns CDR1 GTSNPN and CDR2 SVGIG (reference sequence). The CDR3 length is 14 residues. The chain has TRBV30 and TRBJ1-4, with a tentative D call TRBD1 (5 bases). Sequences were obtained from PBMCs. The clonotype comes from a woman aged 18-29 years in good health and CMV-seropositive. CDR3 loop: CAWSVRGEWEKLFF. In nucleotides, the CDR3 is TGTGCCTGGAGTGTTCGGGGGGAATGGGAAAAACTGTTTTTT.